This TCR beta chain was documented in a study of blood T cell repertoires in COVID-19. Everyone who took part was roughly 18 to 89 years old, and they came from fewer than 25 US areas. V shed 8 bases and J 4 bases; nucleotides not matched to a gene: 9. The germline CDR1 and CDR2 sequences are DFQATT and SNEGSKA (reference sequence). The CDR3 is 13 residues long. This clone was seen once. Libraries were prepared by immunoSEQ multiplex PCR; TCRdb keeps only in-frame clonotypes and omits some of them. The sample has roughly 330,000 clones; 80% to 90% are singletons. The rearrangement uses TRBV20-1 and TRBJ1-1, with 8 bases fitting TRBD1. Sequenced sample: PBMCs or T cells enriched from blood (not recorded which). The TCR comes from a man younger than 40 who had recovered from COVID-19. CDR3 sequence: CSTSEGQATEAFF. DNA of the CDR3: TGCAGTACAAGTGAGGGACAGGCCACTGAAGCTTTCTTT.